The 22 T cell receptor beta chains below all came from one sample that was sequenced in a study of blood T cell repertoires in COVID-19. This table comes from immunoSEQ multiplex PCR, and its TCRdb copy is limited to in-frame clones, with some not included. Here the sample spans 200,000 to 300,000 clones, about 88% being singletons. Sequenced material: peripheral blood. Every receptor here comes from a woman aged 60 to 75 with COVID-19, enrolled during active disease.

The chain links TRBV7-2 to TRBJ1-6, with D possibly matching TRBD1 (5 bases). V was cut by 1 base and J by 1 base, with 11 bases left in between. The germline V gene has CDR1 SGHTA and CDR2 FQGNSA. This CDR3 comprises 17 residues. CDR3 region: CASSLVSGGSYNSPLHF. As DNA, the CDR3 is TGTGCCAGCAGCTTAGTAAGCGGGGGTTCCTATAATTCACCCCTCCACTTT. Variable domain in full (rest from reference TRBV7-2 and TRBJ1-6): GAGVSQSPSNKVTEKGKDVELRCDPISGHTALYWYRQSLGQGLEFLIYFQGNSAPDKSGLPSDRFSAERTGGSVSTLTIQRTQQEDSAVYLCASSLVSGGSYNSPLHFGNGTRLTVT.

The chain links TRBV19 to TRBJ2-2, with a possible D match to TRBD2 (5 bases). This CDR3 is built from 15 residues. Trimming took 5 bases from V and 1 from J, leaving 11 bases between them. Germline V gene lookup returns CDR1 LNHDA and CDR2 SQIVND (reference sequence). This CDR3 is CASSERTMNTGELFF. CDR3 in DNA: TGTGCCAGTAGTGAGCGGACCATGAACACCGGGGAGCTGTTTTTT.

The V call is TRBV18, the J call TRBJ1-4; no reliable D call. The germline CDR1 and CDR2 sequences are KGHSH and LQKENI. Deletions cut 5 bases from V and 2 bases from J, with 9 bases between. CDR3 size: 14 residues. CDR3 amino acids: CASSGSQTNEKLFF. Here the CDR3 DNA reads TGTGCCAGCTCAGGTTCTCAGACTAATGAAAAACTGTTTTTT.

The chain recombines TRBV27 with TRBJ2-7; no definite D call. Trimming cost V 2 bases and J 1 base, with 9 bases left between them. Per germline, CDR1 MNHEY and CDR2 SMNVEV (reference sequence). This CDR3 spans 14 amino acids. The DNA for the CDR3 is TGTGCCAGCAGTTTAGGGTCAGGATCCTACGAGCAGTACTTC. Its protein product is CASSLGSGSYEQYF.

The chain carries TRBV18 and TRBJ2-7, with 13 bases aligning to TRBD2. V was clipped by 3 bases and J by 3 bases; unmatched bases: 14. The CDR3 runs 19 residues. The germline CDR1 and CDR2 sequences are KGHSH and LQKENI. The CDR3 nucleotides are TGTGCCAGCTCACCCGGGAGCTGGGGGACTAGCGGGGCCCTCTACGAGCAGTACTTC. It is translated as CASSPGSWGTSGALYEQYF.

The CDR3 is CASSLGQGQFF. The CDR3 region has the DNA TGTGCCAGCAGCTTGGGACAGGGGCAGTTCTTC. V usage is TRBV11-2 and J usage is TRBJ2-1; TRBD1 matches at 9 bases. This CDR3 region has 11 residues. Germline CDR1 reads SGHAT; CDR2 reads FQNNGV. With 3 bases clipped from V and 12 bases from J, the junction kept 0 bases outside the gene matches.

The table lists this clone with a count of one. CDR3 sequence (DNA): TGTGCCAGCAGTACAACAGGGCGGTCAAATCAGCCCCAGCATTTT. Its protein product is CASSTTGRSNQPQHF. The rearrangement links TRBV27 to TRBJ1-5; D possibly corresponds to TRBD1 (6 bases). V lost 5 bases and J lost 4, with 15 bases in between. The germline gives CDR1 MNHEY, CDR2 SMNVEV (reference sequence). The CDR3 length is 15 residues.

V is TRBV3-1 (or the pseudogene TRBV3-2) and J is TRBJ1-1, with D perhaps matching TRBD1 (5 bases). Between the trimmed V and J ends, which lost 5 bases and 4 bases, there was a span of 11 bases. The CDR3 length is 13 residues. Germline V gives CDR1 LGHDT, CDR2 YNNKEL (reference sequence). In DNA form, the CDR3 reads TGTGCCAGCAGCATTCAGGGTTTCACTGAAGCTTTCTTT. It specifies CASSIQGFTEAFF.

The V and J genes are TRBV5-4 and TRBJ1-4; possible D gene TRBD1, 5 bases. The length of the CDR3 is 15 residues. V gave up 2 bases and J gave up 8 bases, with 16 bases separating them. Per germline, CDR1 SGHNT and CDR2 YYREEE (reference sequence). The CDR3 DNA sequence: TGTGCCAGCAGCTTCGGGGGGAAGGCGGGAGAAAAACTGTTTTTT. Translating it yields CASSFGGKAGEKLFF.

V and J are TRBV5-4 and TRBJ1-1; 8 nucleotides line up with TRBD1. Germline V gives CDR1 SGHNT, CDR2 YYREEE (reference sequence). This CDR3 comprises 15 residues. The V and J ends lost 4 bases and 4 bases, in that order; junction bases with no gene match: 9. The CDR3 is CASSDGQGIATEAFF. The CDR3, as DNA: TGTGCCAGCAGCGACGGACAGGGCATAGCCACTGAAGCTTTCTTT.

The chain is built from TRBV5-1 and TRBJ1-2, with TRBD1 identical over 7 bases. Germline-derived CDR1 and CDR2 are SGHRS and YFSETQ. The V and J ends lost 7 bases and 4 bases, in that order; junction bases with no gene match: 13. The CDR3 contains 15 residues. The CDR3 loop reads CASGRDSTSLYGYTF. For the CDR3, the DNA is TGCGCCAGCGGGCGGGACAGCACCTCCCTCTATGGCTACACCTTC.

This clone was detected only once. This chain links TRBV19 with TRBJ2-2; unclear D gene. The CDR3 is made up of 17 amino acids. Trimming shortened V by 7 bases and J by 4 bases, and 22 bases separated the two germline ends. Germline CDR1 reads LNHDA; CDR2 reads SQIVND (reference sequence). The CDR3 region has the DNA TGTGCCAGTACCTCCGGTGGAGAGTTTGTAATCACCGGGGAGCTGTTTTTT. It encodes CASTSGGEFVITGELFF.

The J gene is TRBJ2-5, the V gene TRBV27; tentative D call: TRBD2 (5 bases). The CDR3 is made up of 13 amino acids. CDR1 MNHEY and CDR2 SMNVEV come from the germline V gene (reference sequence). Trimming pared 5 bases from V and 6 bases from J, leaving 13 bases between. The CDR3 spells CASSSAGHQTQYF. The CDR3 DNA sequence: TGTGCCAGCAGTAGCGCGGGCCATCAGACCCAGTACTTC.

In its sample, this clone was seen once. The gene calls are TRBV5-1 and TRBJ2-7; 7 bases are shared with TRBD2. The ends lost 2 bases at V and 2 bases at J; junction bases unmatched: 4. The germline CDR1 and CDR2 sequences are SGHRS and YFSETQ. This CDR3 spans 14 amino acids. CDR3: CASSFGEGPYEQYF. Written as DNA, the CDR3 is TGCGCCAGCAGCTTTGGGGAGGGCCCCTACGAGCAGTACTTC.

This clone appeared a few times. The CDR3, as DNA: TGTGCCAGCAGCCCAGGGACAGAATTTCTGGAAAAACTGTTTTTT. It codes for CASSPGTEFLEKLFF. This rearrangement joins TRBV28 to TRBJ1-4; 7 bases match TRBD1. Germline trimming cut 6 bases from V and 8 bases from J; bases unmatched to any gene: 12. The CDR3 sequence is 15 residues long. Per the germline V gene, CDR1 is MDHEN and CDR2 is SYDVKM.

The CDR3 spells CASSVYLDRAEAFF. The CDR3 bases are TGTGCCAGCAGCGTATACTTGGACAGGGCAGAAGCTTTCTTT. The chain joins TRBV9 to TRBJ1-1; TRBD1 matches 8 bases. The trim removed 1 base at V and 8 bases at J, leaving 7 bases unmatched. CDR3 length: 14 residues. Germline lookup yields CDR1 SGDLS and CDR2 YYNGEE.

The chain has TRBV24-1 and TRBJ1-2; D is possibly TRBD1 (5 bases). V was cut by 3 bases and J by 4 bases, with 11 bases left in between. CDR1 and CDR2 from the germline V gene are KGHDR and SFDVKD. CDR3 length equals 14 residues. The CDR3 loop is CATSDQGFIYGYTF. DNA for the CDR3: TGTGCCACCAGTGATCAGGGATTTATCTATGGCTACACCTTC.

A remark on this clone: A read error may account for a junction end that differs from germline. The V gene is TRBV5-4, the J gene TRBJ2-7; D perhaps matches TRBD1 (6 bases). Germline assignment: CDR1 SGHNT and CDR2 YYREEE (reference sequence). This CDR3 is 14 amino acids long. The CDR3 loop reads CAGSDLRGSYEQYF. The CDR3 bases are TGTGCCGGCAGCGACCTCAGGGGCAGCTACGAGCAGTACTTC.

CDR3 coding DNA: TGTGCCATCAGTGAGGGTCCACTAGCGGGAGGAAGACGCACAGATACGCAGTATTTT. Protein sequence: CAISEGPLAGGRRTDTQYF. The rearrangement uses TRBV10-3 and TRBJ2-3, with 12 positions matching TRBD2. Germline CDR1 ENHRY, CDR2 SYGVKD. After removal of 2 bases from V and 1 base from J, the junction contained 10 bases not matched to a gene. The CDR3 sequence is 19 residues long.

The rearrangement links TRBV9 to TRBJ1-6, with D tentatively TRBD1 (6 bases). Trimming left V 3 bases short and J 9 bases short, with 10 bases between. CDR1 is SGDLS, CDR2 YYNGEE, per germline. The CDR3 has 13 residues. The CDR3 nucleotides read TGTGCCAGCAGCGCGACAGGAGTTTCACCCCTCCACTTT. It is translated as CASSATGVSPLHF.

This chain links TRBV24-1 with TRBJ2-1; D ambiguous. V was trimmed by 4 bases and J by 9 bases, leaving 18 bases between them. Germline CDR1 KGHDR, CDR2 SFDVKD. This CDR3 spans 15 amino acids. CDR3 DNA: TGTGCCACCAGTGACCACAGTCCCCTTAAAGGTGAGCAGTTCTTC. As protein: CATSDHSPLKGEQFF.

This chain joins TRBV19 and TRBJ1-1, with TRBD1 matching 8 bases. The CDR3 sequence is 13 residues long. V was clipped by 8 bases and J by 2 bases; unmatched bases: 4. Germline-derived CDR1 and CDR2 are LNHDA and SQIVND (reference sequence). CDR3 region: CASGDRPNTEAFF. The CDR3, as DNA: TGTGCCAGTGGGGACAGGCCTAACACTGAAGCTTTCTTT.